One sample yielded the 20 T cell receptor beta chains listed below, sequenced in a study of control samples from healthy donors and cancer patients (TCRdb year 2020). Libraries were constructed by the immunoSEQ multiplex PCR assay. TCRdb holds this immuneACCESS table with in-frame rearrangements only. Some clones are missing; in checked studies, unresolved V genes explain under half, and the rest has no known cause. The sample contains tens of thousands of clones, 90% of them found a single time. 3.5% to 4.5% of the sample belongs to the ten largest clones. Sequencing was done on a sample of blood. All receptors derive from a woman in her late teens or twenties in good health.

The chain has TRBV4-1 and TRBJ1-1, with a possible D match to TRBD1 (5 bases). The length of the CDR3 is 15 residues. Germline values: CDR1 MGHRA, CDR2 YSYEKL. Trimming shortened V by 0 bases and J by 6 bases, and 14 bases separated the two germline ends. The CDR3 is CASSQDIAKGPEAFF. In nucleotides, the CDR3 is TGCGCCAGCAGCCAAGATATTGCCAAGGGGCCTGAAGCTTTCTTT.

The chain is built from TRBV7-2 and TRBJ1-2, with D perhaps matching TRBD1 (5 bases). The CDR3 is 15 residues long. Germline CDR1 is SGHTA and CDR2 is FQGNSA. V lost 5 bases, J lost 0 bases, and 13 bases lay in between. CDR3 coding DNA: TGTGCCAGCAGCCATTCAGGGATTTCTAACTATGGCTACACCTTC. Amino acid sequence: CASSHSGISNYGYTF.

The rearrangement joins TRBV7-3 to TRBJ2-1; D remains ambiguous. Trimming took 5 bases from V and 2 from J, leaving 7 bases between them. The V gene's germline CDR1 is SGHTA and CDR2 FQGTGA. The CDR3 sequence is 13 residues long. The CDR3 is CASSIGAYNEQFF. The DNA of the CDR3 is TGTGCCAGCAGCATAGGCGCCTACAATGAGCAGTTCTTC.

The gene calls are TRBV6-5 and TRBJ2-2, with TRBD2 identical over 8 bases. V lost 0 bases to trimming and J lost 5 bases; unmatched junction nucleotides: 5. CDR1 and CDR2 (germline): MNHEY, SVGAGI. The CDR3 has 16 amino acids. The CDR3 coding sequence is TGTGCCAGCAGTTACTCGACGGGGGGGCGAACCGGGGAGCTGTTTTTT. Translating it yields CASSYSTGGRTGELFF.

This rearrangement joins TRBV7-2 to TRBJ2-5; D ambiguous. Germline assignment: CDR1 SGHTA and CDR2 FQGNSA. The length of the CDR3 is 15 residues. Trimming pared 3 bases from V and 1 base from J, leaving 12 bases between. This CDR3 reads CASSLGLGSQETQYF. The CDR3 DNA follows: TGTGCCAGCAGCTTGGGCCTAGGGTCCCAAGAGACCCAGTACTTC. Looking up the rest from reference TRBV7-2 and TRBJ2-5 gives the full variable domain: GAGVSQSPSNKVTEKGKDVELRCDPISGHTALYWYRQSLGQGLEFLIYFQGNSAPDKSGLPSDRFSAERTGGSVSTLTIQRTQQEDSAVYLCASSLGLGSQETQYFGPGTRLLVL.

For the CDR3, the DNA is TGTGCCAGCACCCCGCGGTTGGGGAACACTGAAGCTTTCTTT. Encoded protein: CASTPRLGNTEAFF. This sequence joins TRBV7-9 and TRBJ1-1; D not resolved. Germline V gene lookup returns CDR1 SEHNR and CDR2 FQNEAQ (reference sequence). The ends were cut back, 7 bases at V and 1 base at J, with 13 bases in the middle. The CDR3 runs 14 residues.

The CDR3 is CASSQLSIAYEQYF. CDR3 nucleotides: TGCGCCAGCAGCCAACTGTCTATAGCCTACGAGCAGTACTTC. The chain uses TRBV4-1 and TRBJ2-7, with D uncertain. Trimming took 2 bases from V and 2 from J, leaving 10 bases between them. The CDR3 is made up of 14 amino acids. In germline, CDR1 is MGHRA, CDR2 YSYEKL.

This clone was counted a few times. The gene calls are TRBV2 and TRBJ1-5; perhaps TRBD1 as D (5 bases). CDR3 length: 14 amino acids. Trimming shortened V by 7 bases and J by 6 bases, and 16 bases separated the two germline ends. Germline CDR1 reads SNHLY; CDR2 reads FYNNEI. CDR3 nucleotides: TGTGCCAGCAAATTGGGGGGGGTGAGTCAGCCCCAGCATTTT. Amino acids: CASKLGGVSQPQHF.

This chain joins TRBV11-2 and TRBJ1-6; D ambiguous. CDR1 and CDR2 (germline): SGHAT, FQNNGV. Trimming took 0 bases from V and 9 from J, leaving 3 bases between them. The CDR3 runs to 12 residues. The CDR3 DNA reads as TGTGCCAGCAGCTTAGAGGGTTCACCCCTCCACTTT. Encoded protein: CASSLEGSPLHF.

The rearrangement uses TRBV7-9 and TRBJ2-1, with 8 bases identical to TRBD2. CDR3 length: 15 amino acids. V gave up 0 bases and J gave up 7 bases; unmatched junction bases: 5. From germline, CDR1 is SEHNR and CDR2 FQNEAQ (reference sequence). CDR3 loop: CASSLAGGALNEQFF. CDR3 DNA: TGTGCCAGCAGCTTAGCCGGGGGGGCGTTGAATGAGCAGTTCTTC.

The chain links TRBV2 to TRBJ1-2, with D unresolved. Germline-derived CDR1 and CDR2 are SNHLY and FYNNEI. With 8 bases removed from V and 4 bases from J, the gap between germline ends came to 14 bases. This CDR3 is built from 13 residues. The CDR3 protein is CASSLGGSYGYTF. In DNA form, the CDR3 reads TGTGCCAGCTCTTTGGGAGGATCCTATGGCTACACCTTC.

The DNA of the CDR3 is TGTGCCAGCTCACTGGGACAGGCTAACTATGGCTACACCTTC. Translation: CASSLGQANYGYTF. The V call is TRBV18, the J call TRBJ1-2; TRBD1 matches 8 bases. V trimming: 4 bases; J trimming: 0 bases; junction bases outside the gene matches: 1. This CDR3 has 14 residues. CDR1 KGHSH and CDR2 LQKENI come from the germline V gene.

The genes are TRBV15 and TRBJ2-7; 8 bases align to TRBD2. Germline values: CDR1 LNHNV, CDR2 YYDKDF (reference sequence). Losses at the gene ends were 0 bases for V and 5 bases for J; bases not matched to a gene: 6. The CDR3 extends over 15 amino acids. CDR3 amino acids: CATSRDPGGADEQYF. In nucleotides, the CDR3 is TGTGCCACCAGCAGAGACCCGGGGGGGGCCGACGAGCAGTACTTC.

The genes are TRBV18 and TRBJ1-2, with TRBD1 matching 11 bases. Germline assignment: CDR1 KGHSH and CDR2 LQKENI. The trim removed 3 bases at V and 6 bases at J, leaving 6 bases unmatched. This CDR3 is 15 amino acids long. CDR3 residues: CASSPPGQGANGYTF. In DNA, the CDR3 is TGTGCCAGCTCACCCCCTGGACAGGGGGCTAATGGCTACACCTTC.

The genes are TRBV25-1 and TRBJ2-5; the D gene is possibly TRBD2 (5 bases). Germline values: CDR1 MGHDK, CDR2 SYGVNS. This CDR3 is 17 amino acids long. V lost 1 base and J lost 5, with 20 bases in between. DNA for the CDR3: TGTGCCAGCAGTGAATTGGGTCGGTCAGCGACGGGGGAGACCCAGTACTTC. Protein: CASSELGRSATGETQYF.

V and J are TRBV7-3 and TRBJ1-6; a possible D gene is TRBD1 (5 bases). The CDR3 has 14 residues. Looked up from germline, CDR1 is SGHTA and CDR2 is FQGTGA. V lost 1 base to trimming and J lost 9 bases, with 10 bases between them. The CDR3 region is CASSLSGGGSPLHF. The CDR3 coding sequence is TGTGCCAGCAGCTTAAGCGGGGGTGGTTCACCCCTCCACTTT.

V gene TRBV6-1 combines with J gene TRBJ2-5, with D perhaps matching TRBD1 (6 bases). Germline V gene lookup returns CDR1 MNHNS and CDR2 SASEGT. The CDR3 totals 16 residues. V shed 1 base and J shed 3 bases, with 15 bases lying between them. The CDR3 DNA sequence: TGTGCCAGCAGTGAAGAAAGGGGGTCATTGGAAGAGACCCAGTACTTC. Translated, it gives CASSEERGSLEETQYF.

This chain joins TRBV14 and TRBJ1-2; D is undetermined. This CDR3 has 14 residues. Trimming stripped 4 bases from V and 4 bases from J, with 13 bases between. The germline V gene has CDR1 SGHDN and CDR2 FVKESK. CDR3 region: CASSPAGGGYGYTF. CDR3 DNA: TGTGCCAGCAGCCCAGCAGGAGGAGGCTATGGCTACACCTTC.

The chain employs TRBV10-1 and TRBJ1-1; 8 bases map to TRBD1. Per germline, CDR1 WNHNN and CDR2 SYGVQD (reference sequence). This CDR3 region has 12 residues. The ends lost 2 bases at V and 10 bases at J; junction bases unmatched: 3. The CDR3 loop is CASSETGGRAFF. CDR3 DNA sequence: TGCGCCAGCAGTGAGACAGGGGGAAGAGCTTTCTTT.

The chain joins TRBV10-1 to TRBJ2-5; tentatively, D is TRBD1 or TRBD2 (5 bases each). This CDR3 comprises 12 residues. V lost 9 bases to trimming and J lost 9 bases, with 17 bases between them. CDR1 is WNHNN, CDR2 SYGVQD, per germline (reference sequence). CDR3 DNA sequence: TGCGCCAGTGGGGACGCTCTAGGTTCCCAGTACTTC. Its translation is CASGDALGSQYF.